This T cell receptor beta chain derives from a study of OX40 agonist ivuxolimab in advanced cancers. Study background: Three individuals attained partial responses, comprising one hepatocellular carcinoma case and two cutaneous melanoma cases. Study-level points and caveats: CD4+ and CD8+ blood T cells expanded clonally by week 6 at 0.1 to 3.0 mg/kg. Specificity for antigen went undetermined in the expanded peripheral T cells.

The CDR3 consists of 16 residues. Germline V gene lookup returns CDR1 PRHDT and CDR2 FYEKMQ (reference sequence). With 3 bases removed from V and 0 bases from J, the gap between germline ends came to 11 bases. The data were produced by immunoSEQ multiplex PCR, yet TCRdb's version contains in-frame clones alone and is incomplete. Of 20,000 or so clones in the sample, more than 80% were seen once. With regard to this clone: The target antigen is unknown.

The chain joins TRBV13 to TRBJ2-2; D call uncertain. The clonotype comes from an adult with an advanced solid tumor such as melanoma, head and neck, liver or kidney cancer. The material sequenced was CD4+ or CD8+ T cells sorted from blood, taken in a trial of the OX40 agonist ivuxolimab. This CDR3 reads CASSLVTDSNTGELFF. The CDR3, as DNA: TGTGCCAGCAGCTTGGTAACAGACTCGAACACCGGGGAGCTGTTTTTT.